The source of this T cell receptor (beta chain) is a study of cytomegalovirus exposure and HLA in healthy donors (dated by TCRdb to between 2016 and 2019). General notes on the study: According to a later analysis, one platform produced both the roughly 130 validation repertoires and the 720 or so repertoires of the first cohort. To predict cytomegalovirus infection status, the study brought together high-throughput TCR immunosequencing, statistical association of individual TCRs with disease status, and machine learning. The study aimed to test whether signatures of past pathogen exposure could be identified by cataloging public T cell receptors. A separate validation cohort of about 110 different subjects was used in addition to the roughly 700-subject first cohort.

The donors belonged to the validation cohort of approximately 130 subjects, which was separate from the roughly 670-subject first cohort. The library was built by means of the immunoSEQ multiplex PCR assay. The study's processing was this. A statistical classification framework was built for diagnosing cytomegalovirus status from the catalog of TCR beta chain sequences. The source is immuneACCESS, and TCRdb retained only in-frame sequences with V and J called. Part of the clones is not carried over; for the studies checked, unresolved V genes explain less than half of this, and the remainder is unexplained. V and J calls and clone size follow that table, whereas D and trimming were derived from the DNA. The sample table lists 250,000 to 300,000 clones, just over 85% of them with a count of one. The ten largest account for over 0.95% of the sample. As regards this clone: No cognate antigen has been identified for it. No base qualities exist here, and no much larger clone lies one base off it.

What the study reported, not specific to this receptor: The study listed approximately 160 TCR beta chains as associated with cytomegalovirus. The validation cohort had no HLA typing available for a later analysis, so co-occurrence within that cohort was assessed over all 120 or so repertoires. While some public TCRs were present in many individuals, most TCR sequences turned up only very rarely across donors. The classifier was reported to diagnose cytomegalovirus status with high specificity and sensitivity in both the original and validation cohorts. A later analysis found that TCRs clustered in the first cohort also tended to co-occur in the 120 validation repertoires, with 94% of cluster scores above 0. It was suggested by the authors that the approach could potentially be generalized to other disease states and immunological phenotypes. A few of the identified cytomegalovirus-associated TCR beta chains were confirmed in vitro to be specific for cytomegalovirus antigens.

V is cut by 0 bases and J by 8 bases, and the space between the germline ends is 10 bases. The germline V gene provides CDR1 SGHDT and CDR2 YYEEEE. From its cysteine to its phenylalanine, the CDR3 spans 13 amino acids. This entry keeps only the CDR3 DNA: 39 bases, framed from base 1. Recombination joined TRBV5-6 with TRBJ2-3, and the D gene may be TRBD1, 5 bases matching. Source material: PBMCs. The receptor was isolated from a woman under 30 in good health and CMV-seronegative. The DNA is as follows: TGTGCCAGCAGCTTGGAGGGGTCCGGTACGCAGTATTTT. It codes for CASSLEGSGTQYF.